The present TCR beta chain was sequenced within a study of CD8 T cells in Susac syndrome. After extraction with the RNeasy kit, about 0.5 to 1 ug of the RNA was reverse transcribed using random hexamers. The CDR3 of TCR beta was amplified by immunoSEQ multiplex PCR across 54 Vbeta and 13 Jbeta. TCRdb re-called the immunoSEQ multiplex PCR reads through MiXCR, storing one row per CDR3 protein. The sample contains 78,000 or so distinct CDR3 sequences, about 95% of which appear only once. As to this clonotype: Its antigen is as yet unknown.

Study-level points and caveats: The study acknowledged a relatively small number of individuals in its TCR sequencing and HLA analysis.

The authors carried out high-throughput sequencing of TCR beta. They applied it to CD8+ and CD4+ T cells obtained from blood. CDR3 length: 13 residues. V was cut by 3 bases and J by 2 bases, with 10 bases left in between. Germline V gene data show CDR1 as SQVTM and CDR2 as ANQGSEA. This sequence was found in a human donor with multiple sclerosis. V and J are TRBV29-1 and TRBJ1-2; D might be TRBD1 (5 bases). Sequencing was performed on CD8+ T cells from PBMCs. Here the CDR3 DNA reads TGCAGCGTTGACAGGGCCCGCAACTATGGCTACACCTTC. Its translation is CSVDRARNYGYTF.